The 7 T cell receptor beta chains below all came from one sample that was sequenced in a study of blood T cell repertoires in COVID-19 (dated by TCRdb to the early 2020s). Library creation used the immunoSEQ multiplex PCR assay. TCRdb took this table from immuneACCESS and kept in-frame rearrangements with V and J called. Such tables lack part of the clones; where checked against another copy, unresolved V genes explain under half of the gap, and the rest is unexplained. The sample table contains 200,000 to 250,000 clones; only one count was recorded for 80% to 90% of them. Together, the top ten hold under 4% of the sample. The specimen sequenced was PBMCs or T cells enriched from blood (not recorded which). The origin of the receptors is a woman between 18 and 29 years old in a cohort exposed to, infected with or recovered from COVID-19 (not recorded which).

This clone has a handful of counts. The chain links TRBV11-3 to TRBJ2-2; D perhaps matches TRBD2 (5 bases). Trimming took off 5 bases at V and 0 bases at J, with 16 bases between the two ends. The germline CDR1 and CDR2 sequences are SGHNT and YENEEA. This CDR3 spans 17 amino acids. Here the CDR3 reads CASSRGSPQANTGELFF. CDR3 in DNA: TGTGCCAGCAGCCGGGGATCACCGCAAGCGAACACCGGGGAGCTGTTTTTT.

V usage is TRBV7-9 and J usage is TRBJ2-2, with D unresolved. Germline assignment: CDR1 SEHNR and CDR2 FQNEAQ (reference sequence). V was clipped by 4 bases and J by 7 bases, with 13 bases between them. There are 14 residues in the CDR3. The CDR3 region has the DNA TGTGCCAGCAGCTCCCAAGATGGCAGCGGGGAGCTGTTTTTT. Translation: CASSSQDGSGELFF.

The table lists this clone with a count of one. J is TRBJ1-5 and V is TRBV6-1, with D perhaps matching TRBD1 (6 bases). Trimming stripped 4 bases from V and 7 bases from J, with 23 bases between. The CDR3 has 17 amino acids. Looked up from germline, CDR1 is MNHNS and CDR2 is SASEGT. The CDR3 sequence: CASSGHRRTAEGQPQHF. The CDR3 nucleotides are TGTGCCAGCAGTGGCCACCGTAGGACAGCGGAAGGACAGCCCCAGCATTTT.

The chain joins TRBV10-2 to TRBJ1-1; D gene ambiguous. Trimming took off 7 bases at V and 1 base at J, with 10 bases between the two ends. In germline, CDR1 is WSHSY, CDR2 SAAADI. The CDR3 contains 13 residues. CDR3: CASIGYQNTEAFF. As DNA, the CDR3 is TGCGCCAGCATCGGTTACCAGAACACTGAAGCTTTCTTT.

This rearrangement joins TRBV2 to TRBJ1-5, with D tentatively TRBD1 (6 bases). The length of the CDR3 is 14 residues. Germline CDR1 reads SNHLY; CDR2 reads FYNNEI. V was cut by 6 bases and J by 6 bases, with 15 bases left in between. CDR3 protein: CASRETGLRQPQHF. For the CDR3, the DNA is TGTGCCAGCAGGGAAACAGGGTTGCGTCAGCCCCAGCATTTT.

The genes are TRBV28 and TRBJ1-2; D is unresolved. V lost 5 bases to trimming and J lost 8 bases, with 12 bases between them. The CDR3 sequence is 12 residues long. CDR1 is MDHEN and CDR2 is SYDVKM in the germline V gene. CDR3 DNA: TGTGCCAGCAGTCGCACCTCCCTAGGCTACACCTTC. Protein sequence: CASSRTSLGYTF.

The V call is TRBV15, the J call TRBJ1-1; 12 bases align to TRBD1. Germline CDR1 reads LNHNV; CDR2 reads YYDKDF (reference sequence). The length of the CDR3 is 17 residues. The V gene end was trimmed by 3 bases and the J gene end by 1 base; junction bases not matched to a gene: 6. The CDR3, as DNA: TGTGCCACCAGCAGGGGGACAGGGGGCTTATCGAACACTGAAGCTTTCTTT. Its translation: CATSRGTGGLSNTEAFF.